This TCR beta chain was sequenced in a study of T cells in Graves' hyperthyroidism and ophthalmopathy. Background on the study: Peripheral blood collection took place at initial diagnosis, before any treatment.

Fresh 10 ml peripheral blood yielded PBMCs. The source material, RNA transcripts, was used to amplify TCR beta CDR3 regions. In the first-round RT-PCR of the TCR CDR3, the HTBI primer set was used. One entry per CDR3 protein results from TCRdb running MiXCR on the multiplex PCR reads. The table includes fewer than 600,000 distinct CDR3 sequences, approximately 14% detected once. A word on this clonotype: Antigen: not known. Since a much larger clone is just one base distant, this may be a read error.

Notes on the study in general: Most expanded thyroid clonotypes above 0.001 recurred in blood.

The sample was blood. The receptor comes from a woman aged 40 to 50 with Graves' hyperthyroidism.

This CDR3 is CVSSLSYGQGDIETQYF. The CDR3 DNA reads as TGTGTCAGCAGCTTAAGTTATGGGCAGGGAGATATAGAGACCCAGTACTTC. The V and J genes are TRBV11-3 and TRBJ2-5; D is tentatively TRBD1 or TRBD2 (5 bases each). Germline CDR1 reads SGHNT; CDR2 reads YENEEA. This CDR3 spans 17 amino acids.